These 19 T cell receptor beta chains originate from one sample sequenced in a study of blood T cell repertoires in COVID-19. Sequencing was performed with immunoSEQ multiplex PCR; in TCRdb, only in-frame clones are kept and a portion is missing. Of around 42,000 clones in the sample, around 85% were seen once. The source material was peripheral blood. Receptors were obtained from a woman between 55 and 75 years old with acute or convalescent COVID-19.

The rearrangement uses TRBV19 and TRBJ2-3; TRBD2 matches at 10 bases. This CDR3 has 14 residues. Germline trimming cut 6 bases from V and 2 bases from J; bases unmatched to any gene: 2. Germline loops: CDR1 LNHDA, CDR2 SQIVND (reference sequence). As DNA, the CDR3 is TGTGCCAGTAGGACTAGCGGGCCCACAGATACGCAGTATTTT. Translated, it gives CASRTSGPTDTQYF.

The V gene is TRBV6-5, the J gene TRBJ2-7; the match to TRBD1 covers 7 bases. Germline V CDR1 and CDR2: MNHEY, SVGAGI. The V segment lost 0 bases and the J segment 2 bases; nucleotides outside the gene matches: 4. The CDR3 has 15 amino acids. The chain's CDR3 is CASSYSGDSTYEQYF. The CDR3 DNA reads TGTGCCAGCAGTTACTCGGGGGACAGCACCTACGAGCAGTACTTC.

This chain links TRBV5-6 with TRBJ2-7; D may be TRBD2 (5 bases). This CDR3 comprises 11 residues. In germline, CDR1 is SGHDT, CDR2 YYEEEE. V lost 3 bases and J 7 bases, leaving 8 bases between the germline ends. This chain's CDR3 is CASSSPGEQYF. The CDR3 nucleotides are TGTGCCAGCAGCTCCCCGGGGGAGCAGTACTTC.

The rearrangement joins TRBV18 to TRBJ2-1; no firm D call. Germline V CDR1 and CDR2: KGHSH, LQKENI. The V end was cut by 3 bases, the J end by 8 bases, with 8 bases between. CDR3 size: 12 residues. The CDR3 loop reads CASSPLEDEQFF. CDR3 DNA sequence: TGTGCCAGCTCACCGCTTGAGGATGAGCAGTTCTTC. Together with reference TRBV18 and TRBJ2-1, the CDR3 gives the full variable domain: NAGVMQNPRHLVRRRGQEARLRCSPMKGHSHVYWYRQLPEEGLKFMVYLQKENIIDESGMPKERFSAEFPKEGPSILRIQQVVRGDSAAYFCASSPLEDEQFFGPGTRLTVL.

This chain connects TRBV3-1 (or the pseudogene TRBV3-2) to TRBJ2-5; 8 positions agree with TRBD2. The CDR3 loop spans 16 amino acids. CDR1 is LGHDT, CDR2 YNNKEL, per germline (reference sequence). The trim removed 8 bases at V and 5 bases at J, leaving 16 bases unmatched. The CDR3 region has the DNA TGTGCCAGCGCCCGGGCGGGGGGCCGACTGGGGGAGACCCAGTACTTC. Translation gives CASARAGGRLGETQYF.

V and J are TRBV3-1 (or the pseudogene TRBV3-2) and TRBJ2-6, with D perhaps TRBD2 (5 bases). In germline, CDR1 is LGHDT, CDR2 YNNKEL (reference sequence). This CDR3 is built from 14 residues. V lost 6 bases, J lost 3 bases, and 9 bases lay in between. The CDR3 sequence: CASRRTSGANVLTF. As DNA, the CDR3 is TGTGCCAGCAGGCGTACTAGTGGGGCCAACGTCCTGACTTTC.

The rearrangement uses TRBV24-1 and TRBJ1-5; 7 bases fit TRBD1. V dropped 3 bases and J dropped 3; count of bases not matched to a gene: 4. This CDR3 is built from 15 residues. Germline CDR1 KGHDR, CDR2 SFDVKD. The CDR3 nucleotides are TGTGCCACCAGTGATACGGGACAGACCAATCAGCCCCAGCATTTT. Encoded protein: CATSDTGQTNQPQHF.

The genes are TRBV5-7 and TRBJ2-7; D not certain. TRBV5-7 is filed as an ORF, its function uncertain. Trimming cost V 3 bases and J 3 bases, with 10 bases left between them. The CDR3 runs to 13 residues. The CDR3 nucleotides are TGTGCCAGCAGCTCCCTAAATTTCTACGAGCAGTACTTC. Its translation is CASSSLNFYEQYF.

The rearrangement joins TRBV5-1 to TRBJ2-2; possibly TRBD2 for D (5 bases). This CDR3 is built from 15 residues. Trimming took off 4 bases at V and 1 base at J, with 11 bases between the two ends. CDR1 SGHRS and CDR2 YFSETQ come from the germline V gene. The CDR3 loop reads CASSLIEGNTGELFF. CDR3 sequence (DNA): TGCGCCAGCAGCCTCATAGAGGGGAACACCGGGGAGCTGTTTTTT.

V is TRBV12-3 or TRBV12-4 and J is TRBJ1-6, with TRBD1 matching over 8 bases. V lost 6 bases to trimming and J lost 10 bases; unmatched junction nucleotides: 5. This CDR3 region has 13 residues. CDR3: CASRLDRDSPLHF. The CDR3 nucleotides are TGTGCCAGCAGGCTGGACAGGGACTCACCCCTCCACTTT.

V is TRBV24-1 and J is TRBJ2-1; 11 bases fit TRBD2. CDR3 length: 16 residues. V gave up 9 bases and J gave up 4 bases; unmatched junction bases: 10. Germline V gene data show CDR1 as KGHDR and CDR2 as SFDVKD. CDR3 protein: CATGGSSSGRYNEQFF. As DNA, the CDR3 is TGTGCCACCGGAGGTTCTTCTAGCGGGAGGTACAATGAGCAGTTCTTC.

This rearrangement joins TRBV9 to TRBJ2-1; 11 nucleotides line up with TRBD2. The CDR3 spans 19 residues. The germline V gene has CDR1 SGDLS and CDR2 YYNGEE. V lost 0 bases, J lost 3 bases, and 11 bases stayed unmatched. CDR3 nucleotides: TGTGCCAGCAGCGTAGTCGGGTTAGCGGGAGGGGCTTACTACAATGAGCAGTTCTTC. Protein: CASSVVGLAGGAYYNEQFF.

This chain joins TRBV19 and TRBJ2-3; TRBD2 matches at 8 bases. J gave up 1 base and V 6 bases, and 18 bases lay outside the gene matches. Germline values: CDR1 LNHDA, CDR2 SQIVND (reference sequence). The CDR3 runs 19 residues. The CDR3 DNA sequence: TGTGCCAGTAGCCTGGTTTGGGGCGGGGGGTTCCCCGGCACAGATACGCAGTATTTT. This encodes CASSLVWGGGFPGTDTQYF.

The chain joins TRBV2 to TRBJ2-1, with 8 bases lining up with TRBD2. V lost 6 bases, J lost 2 bases, and 3 bases stayed unmatched. The CDR3 sequence is 14 residues long. Germline V gene lookup returns CDR1 SNHLY and CDR2 FYNNEI. The CDR3 loop reads CASSGGEPYNEQFF. The CDR3 DNA is TGTGCCAGCAGCGGGGGGGAACCCTACAATGAGCAGTTCTTC.

This chain joins TRBV28 and TRBJ1-1; 7 bases map to TRBD1. CDR1 and CDR2 from the germline V gene are MDHEN and SYDVKM. V trimming: 5 bases; J trimming: 8 bases; junction bases outside the gene matches: 8. The CDR3 is 13 amino acids. As DNA, the CDR3 is TGTGCCAGCAGTGCCCAAGACAGGGACGAAGCTTTCTTT. Amino acid sequence: CASSAQDRDEAFF.

The J gene is TRBJ1-2, the V gene TRBV7-2; no clear D gene. Germline V gene data show CDR1 as SGHTA and CDR2 as FQGNSA. CDR3 length equals 17 residues. V gave up 1 base and J gave up 2 bases, with 17 bases separating them. The CDR3 DNA reads as TGTGCCAGCAGCTTAGAGGTGATATCGGGGAAAAACTATGGCTACACCTTC. This translates into CASSLEVISGKNYGYTF. The full variable domain, its missing parts supplied by reference TRBV7-2 and TRBJ1-2, is GAGVSQSPSNKVTEKGKDVELRCDPISGHTALYWYRQSLGQGLEFLIYFQGNSAPDKSGLPSDRFSAERTGGSVSTLTIQRTQQEDSAVYLCASSLEVISGKNYGYTFGSGTRLTVV.

The CDR3 nucleotides read TGTGCCAGCAGACCGGGACAGTTCATCTATGGCTACACCTTC. It encodes CASRPGQFIYGYTF. This chain links TRBV28 with TRBJ1-2; 7 bases are shared with TRBD1. Germline values: CDR1 MDHEN, CDR2 SYDVKM. Trimming removed 6 bases from V and 4 bases from J; junction bases left unmatched: 8. The CDR3 spans 14 residues.

The V and J genes are TRBV6-5 and TRBJ2-5; possible D gene TRBD1, 6 bases. There are 13 residues in the CDR3. The V gene lost 4 bases and the J gene lost 1 base, with 7 bases spanning the gap. The germline V gene has CDR1 MNHEY and CDR2 SVGAGI. CDR3 protein: CASSWTAQETQYF. DNA for the CDR3: TGTGCCAGCAGTTGGACAGCCCAAGAGACCCAGTACTTC.

This clone has just one count. CDR3 sequence reads: CASSVGLAGALFNEQFF. The CDR3, as DNA: TGCGCCAGCAGCGTTGGACTAGCGGGGGCCCTCTTCAATGAGCAGTTCTTC. This chain links TRBV5-1 with TRBJ2-1; 13 bases align to TRBD2. The CDR3 consists of 17 residues. Trimming removed 4 bases from V and 6 bases from J; junction bases left unmatched: 10. CDR1 and CDR2 (germline): SGHRS, YFSETQ.